The 20 T cell receptor beta chains in this list originate from one sample, sequenced in a study of monozygotic twins with inflammatory bowel disease. TCRdb derives one entry per CDR3 protein from the 5' RACE reads, leaving out DNA. The sample has around 410,000 distinct CDR3 sequences. The sequencing input was blood. These receptors all come from a human donor with ulcerative colitis or Crohn's disease, or a healthy co-twin of an affected twin (not recorded which).

J is TRBJ1-2 and V is TRBV4-3; the D gene TCRdb calls, TRBD1, cannot be checked with no DNA. The CDR3 totals 15 residues. Germline CDR1 and CDR2: LGHNA and YSLEER. The CDR3 loop is CASSQDPQGNYGYTF.

The chain recombines TRBV7-3 with TRBJ2-1; no DNA is available, so the TRBD1 call from TCRdb remains unchecked. In germline, CDR1 is SGHTA, CDR2 FQGTGA. The CDR3 has 14 amino acids. The CDR3 loop is CASSLKSPLDEQFF.

The V call is TRBV19, the J call TRBJ2-7; TCRdb's D call, TRBD1, is unchecked because there is no DNA. The germline CDR1 and CDR2 sequences are LNHDA and SQIVND (reference sequence). The CDR3 is made up of 12 amino acids. The CDR3: CAPGTGSYEQYF.

V and J are TRBV5-1 and TRBJ1-1; TCRdb proposes TRBD1, but this gene call is untestable without DNA. This CDR3 has 13 residues. Per the germline V gene, CDR1 is SGHRS and CDR2 is YFSETQ. This CDR3 reads CASSLGDRTEAFF. The complete variable domain, with remaining parts taken from reference TRBV5-1 and TRBJ1-1, reads KAGVTQTPRYLIKTRGQQVTLSCSPISGHRSVSWYQQTPGQGLQFLFEYFSETQRNKGNFPGRFSGRQFSNSRSEMNVSTLELGDSALYLCASSLGDRTEAFFGQGTRLTVV.

CDR3 loop: CASTGGGVHEQYF. The chain employs TRBV2 and TRBJ2-7; the TRBD2 assignment by TCRdb is unverifiable without DNA. CDR3 length equals 13 residues. Germline CDR1 SNHLY, CDR2 FYNNEI.

The rearrangement links TRBV3-1 to TRBJ1-1. The CDR3 consists of 15 residues. Looked up from germline, CDR1 is LGHDT and CDR2 is YNNKEL (reference sequence). The CDR3 region is CASSQNPGGVTEAFF.

CDR3 residues: CASRGHSYEQYF. The chain carries TRBV5-1 and TRBJ2-7; TCRdb proposes TRBD2, but this gene call is untestable without DNA. Germline CDR1 and CDR2: SGHRS and YFSETQ. CDR3 length equals 12 residues.

This sequence joins TRBV20-1 and TRBJ2-1; TCRdb reports TRBD2, a call that lacks DNA to check it against. The CDR3 totals 13 residues. Germline assignment: CDR1 DFQATT and CDR2 SNEGSKA (reference sequence). CDR3 residues: CSSSGRRRYEQFF.

The V and J genes are TRBV12-3 or TRBV12-4 and TRBJ2-3; TCRdb's D gene call, TRBD2, goes unchecked for lack of DNA. This CDR3 comprises 16 residues. CDR3: CASSPGGRAGTDTQYF.

The chain joins TRBV7-6 to TRBJ1-6; TCRdb names TRBD1, which stays unverified in the absence of DNA. Germline loops: CDR1 SGHVS, CDR2 FNYEAQ. The CDR3 extends over 14 amino acids. The CDR3 reads CASSSRQGGSPLHF.

The chain combines TRBV18 with TRBJ1-4; the D call of TRBD1 rests on TCRdb alone, since no DNA is present to check it. Germline CDR1 and CDR2: KGHSH and LQKENI. CDR3 length: 15 residues. The CDR3 is CASSRGTGYNEKLFF. The complete variable domain, with remaining parts taken from reference TRBV18 and TRBJ1-4, reads NAGVMQNPRHLVRRRGQEARLRCSPMKGHSHVYWYRQLPEEGLKFMVYLQKENIIDESGMPKERFSAEFPKEGPSILRIQQVVRGDSAAYFCASSRGTGYNEKLFFGSGTQLSVL.

This sequence joins TRBV5-5 and TRBJ1-4; the D call of TRBD1 rests on TCRdb alone, since no DNA is present to check it. Germline-derived CDR1 and CDR2 are SGHKS and YYEKEE (reference sequence). The CDR3 runs to 17 residues. The chain's CDR3 is CASSLDPTGNDWEKLFF. Combining the CDR3 with reference TRBV5-5 and TRBJ1-4 gives the whole variable domain DAGVTQSPTHLIKTRGQQVTLRCSPISGHKSVSWYQQVLGQGPQFIFQYYEKEERGRGNFPDRFSARQFPNYSSELNVNALLLGDSALYLCASSLDPTGNDWEKLFFGSGTQLSVL.

V usage is TRBV5-1 and J usage is TRBJ2-7; TCRdb names TRBD1, which stays unverified in the absence of DNA. CDR1 is SGHRS, CDR2 YFSETQ, per germline. The CDR3 extends over 14 amino acids. CDR3 sequence reads: CASSADREGYEQYF.

The gene calls are TRBV19 and TRBJ2-1. This CDR3 region has 14 residues. CDR1 is LNHDA, CDR2 SQIVND, per germline (reference sequence). CDR3 in amino acids: CASSTSRLYNEQFF.

The chain combines TRBV20-1 with TRBJ1-4. There are 14 residues in the CDR3. Germline V gene data show CDR1 as DFQATT and CDR2 as SNEGSKA (reference sequence). CDR3 amino acids: CSARPQSTLEKLFF.

The chain recombines TRBV9 with TRBJ1-2; with no DNA, the TCRdb D assignment of TRBD1 cannot be verified. Germline-derived CDR1 and CDR2 are SGDLS and YYNGEE. This CDR3 is 12 amino acids long. This CDR3 is CASSTGGGGYTF.

This rearrangement joins TRBV11-2 to TRBJ2-1. Looked up from germline, CDR1 is SGHAT and CDR2 is FQNNGV. The CDR3 is 15 residues long. The CDR3 region is CASSISGSFNNEQFF.

The rearrangement joins TRBV7-9 to TRBJ1-2. Germline V gene data show CDR1 as SEHNR and CDR2 as FQNEAQ (reference sequence). This CDR3 has 15 amino acids. CDR3 amino acids: CASSLGEASNYGYTF.

V is TRBV18 and J is TRBJ1-2; TCRdb's assignment of TRBD1 cannot be checked, as there is no DNA. The germline gives CDR1 KGHSH, CDR2 LQKENI. CDR3 size: 14 residues. Here the CDR3 reads CASSPWQGMHGYTF.

This chain links TRBV29-1 with TRBJ2-5; the TCRdb D gene call, TRBD2, has no DNA to confirm it. The CDR3 is 12 amino acids. The germline gives CDR1 SQVTM, CDR2 ANQGSEA. The CDR3 is CSAGTSKETQYF.